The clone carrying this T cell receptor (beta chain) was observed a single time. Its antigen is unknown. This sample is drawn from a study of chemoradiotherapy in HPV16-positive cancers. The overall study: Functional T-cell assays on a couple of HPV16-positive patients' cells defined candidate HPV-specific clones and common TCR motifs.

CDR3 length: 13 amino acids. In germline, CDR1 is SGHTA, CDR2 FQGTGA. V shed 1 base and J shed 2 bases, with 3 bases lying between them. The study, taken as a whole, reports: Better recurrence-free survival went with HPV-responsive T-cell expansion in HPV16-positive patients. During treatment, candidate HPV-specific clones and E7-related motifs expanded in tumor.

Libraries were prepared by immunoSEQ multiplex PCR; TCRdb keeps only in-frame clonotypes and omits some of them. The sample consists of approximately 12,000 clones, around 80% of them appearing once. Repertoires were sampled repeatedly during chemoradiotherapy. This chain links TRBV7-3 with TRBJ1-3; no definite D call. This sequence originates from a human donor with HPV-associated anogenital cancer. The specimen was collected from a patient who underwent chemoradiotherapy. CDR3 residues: CASSLNAGNTIYF. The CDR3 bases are TGTGCCAGCAGCTTAAATGCTGGAAACACCATATATTTT.